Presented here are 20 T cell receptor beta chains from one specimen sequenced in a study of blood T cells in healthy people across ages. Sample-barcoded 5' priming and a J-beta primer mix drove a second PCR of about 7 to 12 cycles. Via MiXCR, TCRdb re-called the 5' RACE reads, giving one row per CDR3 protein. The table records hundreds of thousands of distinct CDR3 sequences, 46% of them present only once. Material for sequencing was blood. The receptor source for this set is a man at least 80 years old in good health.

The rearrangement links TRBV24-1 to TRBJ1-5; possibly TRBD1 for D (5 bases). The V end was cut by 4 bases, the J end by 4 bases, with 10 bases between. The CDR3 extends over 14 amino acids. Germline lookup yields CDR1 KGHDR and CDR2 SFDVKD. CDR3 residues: CATSEGTENQPQHF. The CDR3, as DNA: TGTGCCACCAGTGAGGGGACCGAGAATCAGCCCCAGCATTTT.

The CDR3: CAWSGPRQGGYEQYF. DNA of the CDR3: TGTGCCTGGAGCGGACCAAGACAGGGTGGCTACGAGCAGTACTTC. The chain joins TRBV30 to TRBJ2-7, with 7 bases lining up with TRBD1. Losses at the gene ends were 3 bases for V and 3 bases for J; bases not matched to a gene: 11. Looked up from germline, CDR1 is GTSNPN and CDR2 is SVGIG (reference sequence). This CDR3 has 15 amino acids.

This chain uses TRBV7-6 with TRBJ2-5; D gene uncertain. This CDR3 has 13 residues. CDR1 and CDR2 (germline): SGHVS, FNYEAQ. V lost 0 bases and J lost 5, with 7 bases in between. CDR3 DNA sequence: TGTGCCAGCAGCTTAGCGGTTCCGGAGACCCAGTACTTC. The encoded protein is CASSLAVPETQYF.

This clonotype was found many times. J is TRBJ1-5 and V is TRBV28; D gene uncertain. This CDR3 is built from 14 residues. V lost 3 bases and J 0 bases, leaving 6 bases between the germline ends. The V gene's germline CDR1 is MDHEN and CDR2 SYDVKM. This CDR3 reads CASSFLNSNQPQHF. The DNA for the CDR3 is TGTGCCAGCAGTTTTTTAAATAGCAATCAGCCCCAGCATTTT.

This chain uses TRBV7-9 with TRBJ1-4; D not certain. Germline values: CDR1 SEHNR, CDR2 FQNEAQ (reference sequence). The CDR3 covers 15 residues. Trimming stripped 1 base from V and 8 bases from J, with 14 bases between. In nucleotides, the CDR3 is TGTGCCAGCAGCTTAGTCTGGGCGAAGGAAGAAAAACTGTTTTTT. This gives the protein CASSLVWAKEEKLFF.

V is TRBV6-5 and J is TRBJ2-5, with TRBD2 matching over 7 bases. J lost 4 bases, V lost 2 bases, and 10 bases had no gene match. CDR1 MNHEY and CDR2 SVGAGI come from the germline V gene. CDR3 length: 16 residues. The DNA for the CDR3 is TGTGCCAGCAGTTACGGGCTAGCGGCCTCGGTAGAGACCCAGTACTTC. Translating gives CASSYGLAASVETQYF.

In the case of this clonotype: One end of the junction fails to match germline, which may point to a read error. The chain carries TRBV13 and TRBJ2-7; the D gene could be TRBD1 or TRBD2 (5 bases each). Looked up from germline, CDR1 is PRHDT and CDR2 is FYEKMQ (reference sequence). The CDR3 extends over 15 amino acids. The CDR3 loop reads CVSSLWGLSSYEQYF. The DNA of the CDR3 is TGTGTCAGCAGCTTATGGGGGTTAAGCTCCTACGAGCAGTACTTC. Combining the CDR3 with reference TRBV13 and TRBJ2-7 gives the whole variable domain AAGVIQSPRHLIKEKRETATLKCYPIPRHDTVYWYQQGPGQDPQFLISFYEKMQSDKGSIPDRFSAQQFSDYHSELNMSSLELGDSALYFCVSSLWGLSSYEQYFGPGTRLTVT.

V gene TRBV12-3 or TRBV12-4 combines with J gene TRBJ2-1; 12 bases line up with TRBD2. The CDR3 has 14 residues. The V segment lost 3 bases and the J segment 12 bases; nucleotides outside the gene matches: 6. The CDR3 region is CASSFSSGGVVQFF. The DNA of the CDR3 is TGTGCCAGCAGTTTTTCTAGCGGGGGGGTTGTGCAGTTCTTC.

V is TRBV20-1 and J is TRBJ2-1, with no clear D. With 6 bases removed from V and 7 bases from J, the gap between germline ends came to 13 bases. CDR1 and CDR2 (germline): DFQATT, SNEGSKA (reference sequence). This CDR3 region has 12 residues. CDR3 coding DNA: TGCAGTGCAAGACTGGGCGAGAATGAGCAGTTCTTC. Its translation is CSARLGENEQFF.

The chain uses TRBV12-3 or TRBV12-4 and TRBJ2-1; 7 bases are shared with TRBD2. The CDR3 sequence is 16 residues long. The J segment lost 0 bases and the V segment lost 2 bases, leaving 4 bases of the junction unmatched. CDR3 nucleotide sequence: TGTGCCAGCAGTTTACGGGGGAGGGGCTCCTACAATGAGCAGTTCTTC. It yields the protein CASSLRGRGSYNEQFF.

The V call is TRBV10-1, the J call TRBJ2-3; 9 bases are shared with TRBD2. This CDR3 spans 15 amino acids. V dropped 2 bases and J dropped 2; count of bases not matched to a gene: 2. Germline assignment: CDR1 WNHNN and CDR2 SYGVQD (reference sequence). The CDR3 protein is CASSEAGGVTDTQYF. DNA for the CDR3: TGCGCCAGCAGTGAGGCGGGGGGGGTCACAGATACGCAGTATTTT.

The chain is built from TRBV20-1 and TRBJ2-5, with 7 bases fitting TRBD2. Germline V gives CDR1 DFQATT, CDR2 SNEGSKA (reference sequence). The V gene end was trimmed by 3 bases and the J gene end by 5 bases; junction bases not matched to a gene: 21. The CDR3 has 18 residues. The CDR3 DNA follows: TGCAGTGCTAGGAGCCAACTGGCGGGGGACCGCTCTGGGGAGACCCAGTACTTC. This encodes CSARSQLAGDRSGETQYF.

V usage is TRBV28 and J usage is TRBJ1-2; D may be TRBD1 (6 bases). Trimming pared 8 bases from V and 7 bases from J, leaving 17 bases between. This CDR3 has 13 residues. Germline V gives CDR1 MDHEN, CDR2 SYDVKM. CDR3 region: CASDNPGAIGYTF. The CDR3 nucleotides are TGTGCCAGCGATAACCCAGGGGCCATTGGCTACACCTTC.

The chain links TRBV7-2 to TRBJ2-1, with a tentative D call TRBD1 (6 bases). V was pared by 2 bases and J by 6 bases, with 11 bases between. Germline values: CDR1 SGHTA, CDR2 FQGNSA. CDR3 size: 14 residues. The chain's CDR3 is CASSLNAGANEQFF. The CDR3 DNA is TGTGCCAGCAGCTTAAATGCAGGGGCCAATGAGCAGTTCTTC.

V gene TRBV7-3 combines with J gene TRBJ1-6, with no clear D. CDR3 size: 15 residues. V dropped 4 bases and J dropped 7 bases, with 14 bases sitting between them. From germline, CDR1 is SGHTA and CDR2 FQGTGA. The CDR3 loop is CASSSQPGRNSPLHF. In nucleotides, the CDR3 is TGTGCCAGCAGCTCCCAACCAGGACGGAATTCACCCCTCCACTTT.

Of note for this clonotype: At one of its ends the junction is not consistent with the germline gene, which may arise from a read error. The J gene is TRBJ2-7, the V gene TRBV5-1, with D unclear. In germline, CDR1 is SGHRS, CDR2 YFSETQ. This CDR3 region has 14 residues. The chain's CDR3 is CASGFGVTSYEQYF. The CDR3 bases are TGCGCCAGCGGCTTCGGAGTTACCTCCTACGAGCAGTACTTC.

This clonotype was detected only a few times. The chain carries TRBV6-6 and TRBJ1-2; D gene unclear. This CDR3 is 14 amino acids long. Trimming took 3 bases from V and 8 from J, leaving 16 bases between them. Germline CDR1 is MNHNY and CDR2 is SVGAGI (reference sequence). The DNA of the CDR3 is TGTGCCAGCAGTTATCCGGGGAAGAGAGGCGGCTACACCTTC. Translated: CASSYPGKRGGYTF.

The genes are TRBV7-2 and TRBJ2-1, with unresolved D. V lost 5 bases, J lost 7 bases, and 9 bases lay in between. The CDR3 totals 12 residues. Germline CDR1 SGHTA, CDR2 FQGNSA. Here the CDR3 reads CASSLRPNEQFF. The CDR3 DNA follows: TGTGCCAGCAGCCTAAGACCTAATGAGCAGTTCTTC.

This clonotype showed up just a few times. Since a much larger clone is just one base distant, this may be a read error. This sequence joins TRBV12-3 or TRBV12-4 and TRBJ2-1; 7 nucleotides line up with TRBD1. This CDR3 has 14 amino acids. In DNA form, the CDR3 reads TGTGCCAGCAGGTTAGGGGGCCTGAACAATGAGCAGTTCTTC. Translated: CASRLGGLNNEQFF.

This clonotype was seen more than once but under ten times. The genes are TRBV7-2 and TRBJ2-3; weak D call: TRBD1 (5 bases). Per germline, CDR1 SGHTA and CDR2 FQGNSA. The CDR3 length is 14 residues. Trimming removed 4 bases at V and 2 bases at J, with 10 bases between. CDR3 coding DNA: TGTGCCAGCAGCTGGACATCCTACACAGATACGCAGTATTTT. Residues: CASSWTSYTDTQYF.